This TCR beta chain was sequenced for a study of blood T cells in healthy people across ages. Study in general: With template switching, about one barcoded beta molecule was captured per two T cells. Study-wide points: CMV status of donors was unknown, possibly confounding expanded clonotype changes.

V dropped 3 bases and J dropped 5 bases, with 7 bases sitting between them. The V gene's germline CDR1 is SQVTM and CDR2 ANQGSEA. The CDR3 is 11 amino acids. About this clonotype: Its specificity is not known.

Through a sample-barcoded 5' primer and a J-beta primer mix, a second PCR was run for roughly 7 to 12 cycles. Each cDNA molecule was tagged by a template-switch adaptor that had 12 random nucleotides. TCRdb redid the calling of the 5' RACE reads with MiXCR, one entry per CDR3 protein. The table records 850,000 to 1,000,000 distinct CDR3 sequences, 45% to 60% of them present only once. This chain links TRBV29-1 with TRBJ2-5; D uncertain. Sequenced sample: blood. This receptor was taken from a woman aged 55-70 years in good health. CDR3 in amino acids: CSVDVGETQYF. Here the CDR3 DNA reads TGCAGCGTTGATGTGGGGGAGACCCAGTACTTC. The complete variable domain, with remaining parts taken from reference TRBV29-1 and TRBJ2-5, reads SAVISQKPSRDICQRGTSLTIQCQVDSQVTMMFWYRQQPGQSLTLIATANQGSEATYESGFVIDKFPISRPNLTFSTLTVSNMSPEDSSIYLCSVDVGETQYFGPGTRLLVL.